The clone carrying this T cell receptor beta chain appeared a single time. This specimen belongs to a study of radiation and T cells in renal cell carcinoma. The CDR3 covers 15 residues. V trimming: 5 bases; J trimming: 5 bases; junction bases outside the gene matches: 6. The germline V gene has CDR1 LNHDA and CDR2 SQIVND (reference sequence). Sample time point: blood 4 weeks post-SBRT, at nephrectomy. Documented treatment: 15 Gy SBRT to primary tumor, nephrectomy 4 weeks later. Nephrectomy followed 15 Gy stereotactic body radiation by 4 weeks. The table came from immunoSEQ multiplex PCR; TCRdb's copy has only in-frame clones and leaves some out. The data show about 83,000 clones, 83% seen once.

The source of this sequence is a woman aged 55-75 years with renal cell carcinoma. The sample was blood, taken from a patient whose treatment included radiotherapy and nephrectomy. The chain is built from TRBV19 and TRBJ2-2, with 9 bases lining up with TRBD1. As DNA, the CDR3 is TGTGCCAGTAGTGGAGGGACAGGGCGAACCGGGGAGCTGTTTTTT. Protein: CASSGGTGRTGELFF.